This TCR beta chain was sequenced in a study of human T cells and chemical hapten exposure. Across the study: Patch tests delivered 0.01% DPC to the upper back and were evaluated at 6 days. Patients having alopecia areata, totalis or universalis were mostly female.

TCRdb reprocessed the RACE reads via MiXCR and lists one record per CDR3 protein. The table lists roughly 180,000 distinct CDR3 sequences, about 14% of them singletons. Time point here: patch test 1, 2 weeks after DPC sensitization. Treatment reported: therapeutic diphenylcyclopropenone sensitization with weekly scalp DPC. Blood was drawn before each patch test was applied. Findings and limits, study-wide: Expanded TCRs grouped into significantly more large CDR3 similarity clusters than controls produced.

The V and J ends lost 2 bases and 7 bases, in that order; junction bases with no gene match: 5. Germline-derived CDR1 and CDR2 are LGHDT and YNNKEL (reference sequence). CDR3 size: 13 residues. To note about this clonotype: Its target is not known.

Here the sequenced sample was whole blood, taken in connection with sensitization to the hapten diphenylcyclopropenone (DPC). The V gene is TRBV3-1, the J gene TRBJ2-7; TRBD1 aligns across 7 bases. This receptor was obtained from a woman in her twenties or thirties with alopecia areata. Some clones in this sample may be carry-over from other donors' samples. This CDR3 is CASSQKGAREQYF. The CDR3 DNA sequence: TGTGCCAGCAGCCAAAAGGGGGCGAGGGAGCAGTACTTC.